This TCR beta chain appears in the sequencing data of a study of T cells in Graves' hyperthyroidism and ophthalmopathy. Lactation, pregnancy, other autoimmune disease or uncontrolled infection led to exclusion of patients. From approximately 9.1 ml of fresh peripheral blood, PBMCs were isolated. As concerns this clonotype: Antigen unknown.

TCR beta CDR3 region amplification was performed from RNA transcripts. When the TCR CDR3 underwent first-round RT-PCR, the HTBI primer set was used. TCRdb re-derived calls from the multiplex PCR reads in MiXCR, one entry per CDR3 protein. Counted here are some 440,000 distinct CDR3 sequences, 15% to 19% occurring once; the ten biggest clones make up around 7.3%. Points from the study as a whole: With a median lead of around 5.9 months before onset, the model predicted ophthalmopathy.

The V and J ends lost 6 bases and 15 bases respectively, with 18 bases between them. The CDR3 has 12 amino acids. Sequenced: blood. This TCR came from a woman between 18 and 30 years old with Graves' hyperthyroidism. The genes are TRBV12-3 or TRBV12-4 and TRBJ1-3; tentatively, D is TRBD1 (6 bases). The CDR3 protein is CASRNRQVPEYF. The CDR3 coding sequence is TGTGCCAGCAGGAACCGACAGGTCCCCGAATATTTT.